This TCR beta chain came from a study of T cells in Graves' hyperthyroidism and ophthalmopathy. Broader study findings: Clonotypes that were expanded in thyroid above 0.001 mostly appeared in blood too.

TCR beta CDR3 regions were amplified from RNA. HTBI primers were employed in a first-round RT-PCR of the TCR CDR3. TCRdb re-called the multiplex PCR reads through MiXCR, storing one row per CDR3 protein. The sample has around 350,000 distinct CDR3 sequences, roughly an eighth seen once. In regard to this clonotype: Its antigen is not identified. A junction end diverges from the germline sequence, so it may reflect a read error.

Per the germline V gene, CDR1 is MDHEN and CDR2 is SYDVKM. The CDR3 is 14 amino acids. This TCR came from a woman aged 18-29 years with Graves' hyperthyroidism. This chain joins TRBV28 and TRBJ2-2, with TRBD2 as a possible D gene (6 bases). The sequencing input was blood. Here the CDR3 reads CASGLEGIAGEPFF. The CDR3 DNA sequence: TGTGCCAGCGGGCTGGAGGGGATCGCCGGGGAGCCGTTTTTT.